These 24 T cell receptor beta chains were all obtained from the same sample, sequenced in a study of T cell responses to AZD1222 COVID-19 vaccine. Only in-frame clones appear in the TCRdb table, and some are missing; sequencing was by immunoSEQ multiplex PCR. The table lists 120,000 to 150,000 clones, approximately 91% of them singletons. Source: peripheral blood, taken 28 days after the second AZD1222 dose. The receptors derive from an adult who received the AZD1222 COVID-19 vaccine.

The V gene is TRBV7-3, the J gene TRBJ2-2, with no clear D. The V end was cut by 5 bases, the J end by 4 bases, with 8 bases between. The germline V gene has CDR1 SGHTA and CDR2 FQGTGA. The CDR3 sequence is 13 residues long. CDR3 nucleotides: TGTGCCAGCAGCCTACACTCCACCGGGGAGCTGTTTTTT. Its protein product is CASSLHSTGELFF. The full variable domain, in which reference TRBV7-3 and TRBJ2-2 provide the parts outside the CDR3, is GAGVSQTPSNKVTEKGKYVELRCDPISGHTALYWYRQSLGQGPEFLIYFQGTGAADDSGLPNDRFFAVRPEGSVSTLKIQRTERGDSAVYLCASSLHSTGELFFGEGSRLTVL.

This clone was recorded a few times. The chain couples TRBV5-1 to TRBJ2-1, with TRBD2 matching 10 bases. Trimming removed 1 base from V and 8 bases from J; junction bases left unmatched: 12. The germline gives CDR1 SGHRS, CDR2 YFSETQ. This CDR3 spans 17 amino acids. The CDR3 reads CASSLTPSGRSLDEQFF. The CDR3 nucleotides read TGCGCCAGCAGCTTGACTCCTAGCGGGAGATCACTCGATGAGCAGTTCTTC.

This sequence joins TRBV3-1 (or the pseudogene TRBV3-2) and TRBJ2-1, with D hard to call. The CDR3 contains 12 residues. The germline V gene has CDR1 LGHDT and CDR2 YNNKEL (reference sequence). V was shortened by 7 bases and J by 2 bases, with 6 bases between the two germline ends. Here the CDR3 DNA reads TGTGCCAGCATCACACCCTACAATGAGCAGTTCTTC. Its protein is CASITPYNEQFF.

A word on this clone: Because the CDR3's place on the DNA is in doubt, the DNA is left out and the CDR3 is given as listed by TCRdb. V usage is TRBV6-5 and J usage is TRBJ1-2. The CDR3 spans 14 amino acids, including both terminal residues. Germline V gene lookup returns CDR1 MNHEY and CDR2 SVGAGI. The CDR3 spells CASSSSIKNYGYTF.

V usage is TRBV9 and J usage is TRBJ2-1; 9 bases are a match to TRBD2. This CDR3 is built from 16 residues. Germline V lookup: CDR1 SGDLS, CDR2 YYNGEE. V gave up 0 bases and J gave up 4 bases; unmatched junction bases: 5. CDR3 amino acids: CASSVGREGTYNEQFF. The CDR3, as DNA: TGTGCCAGCAGCGTAGGGCGGGAGGGGACTTACAATGAGCAGTTCTTC.

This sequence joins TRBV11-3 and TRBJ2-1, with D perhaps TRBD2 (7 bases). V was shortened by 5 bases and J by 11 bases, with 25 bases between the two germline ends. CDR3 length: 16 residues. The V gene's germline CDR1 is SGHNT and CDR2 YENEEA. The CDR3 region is CASSQRGGGTDGKQFF. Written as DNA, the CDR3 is TGTGCCAGCAGCCAAAGGGGGGGAGGTACCGACGGGAAGCAGTTCTTC.

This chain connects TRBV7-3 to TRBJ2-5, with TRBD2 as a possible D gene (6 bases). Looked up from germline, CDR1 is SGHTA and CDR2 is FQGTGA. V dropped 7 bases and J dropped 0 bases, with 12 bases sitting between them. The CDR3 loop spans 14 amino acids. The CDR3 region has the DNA TGTGCCAGCACCGCGTGGGGGGACCAAGAGACCCAGTACTTC. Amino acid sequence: CASTAWGDQETQYF.

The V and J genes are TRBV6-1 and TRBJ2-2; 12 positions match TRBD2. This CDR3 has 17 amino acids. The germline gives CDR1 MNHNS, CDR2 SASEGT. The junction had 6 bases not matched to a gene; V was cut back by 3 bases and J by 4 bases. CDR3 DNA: TGTGCCAGCAGTGATGCTAGCGGGAGGGTAGGCACCGGGGAGCTGTTTTTT. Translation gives CASSDASGRVGTGELFF.

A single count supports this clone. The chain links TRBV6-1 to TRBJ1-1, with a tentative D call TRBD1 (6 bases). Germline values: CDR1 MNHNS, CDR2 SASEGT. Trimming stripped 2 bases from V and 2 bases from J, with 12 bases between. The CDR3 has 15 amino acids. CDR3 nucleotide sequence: TGTGCCAGCAGTGAACGGTACGGGGGCAACACTGAAGCTTTCTTT. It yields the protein CASSERYGGNTEAFF.

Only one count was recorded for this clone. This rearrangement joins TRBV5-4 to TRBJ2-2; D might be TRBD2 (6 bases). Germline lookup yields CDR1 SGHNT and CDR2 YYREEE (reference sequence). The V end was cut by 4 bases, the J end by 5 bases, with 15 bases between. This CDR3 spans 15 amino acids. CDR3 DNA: TGTGCCAGCAGCCCTTCGGAGGGGCGGACCGGGGAGCTGTTTTTT. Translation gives CASSPSEGRTGELFF.

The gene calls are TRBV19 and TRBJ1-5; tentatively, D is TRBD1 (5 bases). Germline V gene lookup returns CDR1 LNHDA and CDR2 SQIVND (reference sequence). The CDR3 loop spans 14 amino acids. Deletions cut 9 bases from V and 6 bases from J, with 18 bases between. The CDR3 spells CASSGGTRGQPQHF. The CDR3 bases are TGTGCCAGCTCCGGTGGGACTAGAGGTCAGCCCCAGCATTTT. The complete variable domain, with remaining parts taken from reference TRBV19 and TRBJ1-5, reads DGGITQSPKYLFRKEGQNVTLSCEQNLNHDAMYWYRQDPGQGLRLIYYSQIVNDFQKGDIAEGYSVSREKKESFPLTVTSAQKNPTAFYLCASSGGTRGQPQHFGDGTRLSIL.

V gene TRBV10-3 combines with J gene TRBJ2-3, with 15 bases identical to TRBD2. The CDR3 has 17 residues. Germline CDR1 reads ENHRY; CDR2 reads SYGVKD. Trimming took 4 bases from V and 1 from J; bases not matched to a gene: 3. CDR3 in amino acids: CAISVRTSGGGTDTQYF. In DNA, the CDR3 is TGTGCCATCAGTGTCCGGACTAGCGGGGGGGGCACAGATACGCAGTATTTT.

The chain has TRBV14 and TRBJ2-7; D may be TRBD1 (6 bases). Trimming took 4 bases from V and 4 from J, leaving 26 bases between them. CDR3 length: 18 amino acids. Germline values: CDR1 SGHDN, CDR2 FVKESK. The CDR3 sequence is CASSPLGTTPRLSYEQYF. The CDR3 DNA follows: TGTGCCAGCAGCCCCCTTGGGACAACCCCTCGTCTATCATACGAGCAGTACTTC.

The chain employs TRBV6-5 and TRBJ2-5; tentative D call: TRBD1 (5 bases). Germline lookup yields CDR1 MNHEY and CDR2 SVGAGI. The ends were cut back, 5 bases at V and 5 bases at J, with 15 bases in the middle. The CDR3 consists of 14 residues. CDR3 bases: TGTGCCAGCAGTAGGGGCGTCAAACCCGAGACCCAGTACTTC. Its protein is CASSRGVKPETQYF.

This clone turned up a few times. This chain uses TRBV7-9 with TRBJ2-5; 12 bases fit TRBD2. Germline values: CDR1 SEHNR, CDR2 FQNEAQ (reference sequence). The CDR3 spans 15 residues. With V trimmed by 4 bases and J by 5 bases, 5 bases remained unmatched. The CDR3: CASSSGLAGFETQYF. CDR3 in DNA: TGTGCCAGCAGCTCCGGACTAGCGGGATTTGAGACCCAGTACTTC.

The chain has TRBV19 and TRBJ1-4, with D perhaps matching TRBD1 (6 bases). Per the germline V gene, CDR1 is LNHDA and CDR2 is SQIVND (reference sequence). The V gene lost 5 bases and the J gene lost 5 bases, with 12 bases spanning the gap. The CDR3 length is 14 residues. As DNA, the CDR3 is TGTGCCAGTAGTTTGACAGGACCGAATGAAAAACTGTTTTTT. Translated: CASSLTGPNEKLFF.

The CDR3 DNA is TGTGCCAGCAGCGTGAACCGGGACCGTAATGAAAAACTGTTTTTT. It codes for CASSVNRDRNEKLFF. V usage is TRBV28 and J usage is TRBJ1-4; possible D gene TRBD1, 5 bases. This CDR3 region has 15 residues. Germline V gene sequence: CDR1 MDHEN, CDR2 SYDVKM. With 6 bases removed from V and 4 bases from J, the gap between germline ends came to 15 bases. The variable domain in full, completed from reference TRBV28 and TRBJ1-4, reads DVKVTQSSRYLVKRTGEKVFLECVQDMDHENMFWYRQDPGLGLRLIYFSYDVKMKEKGDIPEGYSVSREKKERFSLILESASTNQTSMYLCASSVNRDRNEKLFFGSGTQLSVL.

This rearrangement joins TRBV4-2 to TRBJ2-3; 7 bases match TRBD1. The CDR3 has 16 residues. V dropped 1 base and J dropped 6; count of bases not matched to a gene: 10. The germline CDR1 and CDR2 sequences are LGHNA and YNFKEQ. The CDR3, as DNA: TGTGCCAGCAGCCAAGGCATTGAGGGGGCGTATGATACGCAGTATTTT. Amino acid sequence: CASSQGIEGAYDTQYF.

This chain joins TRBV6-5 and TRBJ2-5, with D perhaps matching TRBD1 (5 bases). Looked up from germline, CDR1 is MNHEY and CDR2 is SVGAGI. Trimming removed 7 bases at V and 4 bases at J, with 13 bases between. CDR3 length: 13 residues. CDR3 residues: CASKQAALETQYF. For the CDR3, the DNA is TGTGCCAGCAAACAGGCCGCCCTAGAGACCCAGTACTTC.

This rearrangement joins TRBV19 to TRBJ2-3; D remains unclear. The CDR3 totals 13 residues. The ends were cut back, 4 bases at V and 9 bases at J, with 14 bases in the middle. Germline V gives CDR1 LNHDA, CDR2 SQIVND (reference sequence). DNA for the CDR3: TGTGCCAGTAGTACGCCCTCTGGAGTAACGCAGTATTTT. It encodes CASSTPSGVTQYF.

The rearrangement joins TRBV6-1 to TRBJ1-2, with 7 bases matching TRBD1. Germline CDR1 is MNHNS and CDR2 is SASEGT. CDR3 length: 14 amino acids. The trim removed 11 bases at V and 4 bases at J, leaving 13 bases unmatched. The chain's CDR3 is CAAKEEGAAYGYTF. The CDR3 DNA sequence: TGTGCCGCCAAGGAGGAGGGGGCTGCCTATGGCTACACCTTC.

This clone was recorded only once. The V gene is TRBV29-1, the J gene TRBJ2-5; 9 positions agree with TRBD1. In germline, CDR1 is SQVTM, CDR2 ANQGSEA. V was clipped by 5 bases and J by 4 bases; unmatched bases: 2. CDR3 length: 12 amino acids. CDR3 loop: CSVMGQGETQYF. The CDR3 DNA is TGCAGCGTTATGGGACAGGGAGAGACCCAGTACTTC.

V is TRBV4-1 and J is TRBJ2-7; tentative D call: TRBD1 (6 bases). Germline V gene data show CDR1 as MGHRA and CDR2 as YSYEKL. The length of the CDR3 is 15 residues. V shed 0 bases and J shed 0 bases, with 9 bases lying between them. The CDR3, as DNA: TGCGCCAGCAGCCAAGACAGGGGAACCTCCTACGAGCAGTACTTC. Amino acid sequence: CASSQDRGTSYEQYF.

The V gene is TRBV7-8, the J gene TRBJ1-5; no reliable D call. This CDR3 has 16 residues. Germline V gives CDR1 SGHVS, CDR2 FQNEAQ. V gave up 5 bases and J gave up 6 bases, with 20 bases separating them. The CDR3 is CASSPTGRWVGQPQHF. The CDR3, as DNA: TGTGCCAGCAGCCCTACCGGGAGGTGGGTAGGTCAGCCCCAGCATTTT. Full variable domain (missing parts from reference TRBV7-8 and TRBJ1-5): GAGVSQSPRYKVAKRGQDVALRCDPISGHVSLFWYQQALGQGPEFLTYFQNEAQLDKSGLPSDRFFAERPEGSVSTLKIQRTQQEDSAVYLCASSPTGRWVGQPQHFGDGTRLSIL.